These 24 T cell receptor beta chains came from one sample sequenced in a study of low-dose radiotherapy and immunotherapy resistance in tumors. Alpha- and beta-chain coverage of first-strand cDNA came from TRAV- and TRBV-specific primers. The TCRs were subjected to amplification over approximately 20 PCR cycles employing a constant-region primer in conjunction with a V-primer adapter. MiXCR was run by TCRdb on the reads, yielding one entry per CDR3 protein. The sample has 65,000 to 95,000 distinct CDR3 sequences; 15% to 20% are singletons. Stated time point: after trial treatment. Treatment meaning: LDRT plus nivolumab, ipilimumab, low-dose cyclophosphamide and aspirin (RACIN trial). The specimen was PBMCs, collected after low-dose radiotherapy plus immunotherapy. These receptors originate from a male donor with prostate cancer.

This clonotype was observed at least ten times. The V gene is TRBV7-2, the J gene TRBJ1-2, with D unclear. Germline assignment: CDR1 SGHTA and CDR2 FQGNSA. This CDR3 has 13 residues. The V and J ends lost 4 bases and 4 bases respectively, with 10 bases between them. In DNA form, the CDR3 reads TGTGCCAGCAGCTCCCCGGGAGCCTATGGCTACACCTTC. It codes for CASSSPGAYGYTF.

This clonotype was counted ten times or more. The CDR3 loop is CASSSTGDETQYF. The DNA of the CDR3 is TGCGCCAGCAGCTCGACAGGGGATGAGACCCAGTACTTC. This rearrangement joins TRBV5-1 to TRBJ2-5, with TRBD1 matching 8 bases. This CDR3 region has 13 residues. Unmatched junction bases numbered 3, after V lost 3 bases and J lost 5 bases. Germline CDR1 is SGHRS and CDR2 is YFSETQ.

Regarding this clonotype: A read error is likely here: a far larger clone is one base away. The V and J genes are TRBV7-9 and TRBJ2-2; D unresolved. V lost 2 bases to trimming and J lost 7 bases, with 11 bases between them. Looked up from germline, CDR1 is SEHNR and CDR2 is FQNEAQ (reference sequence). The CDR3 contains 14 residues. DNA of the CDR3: TGTGCCAGCAGCTTAACCCGGAGAAGCGGGGAGCTGTTTTTT. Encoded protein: CASSLTRRSGELFF.

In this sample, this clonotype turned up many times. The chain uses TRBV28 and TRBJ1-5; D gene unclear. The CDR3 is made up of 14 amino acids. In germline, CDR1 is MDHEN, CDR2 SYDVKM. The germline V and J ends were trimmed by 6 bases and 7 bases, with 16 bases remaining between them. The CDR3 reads CASSPRAPGQPQHF. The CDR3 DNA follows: TGTGCCAGCAGCCCAAGGGCCCCTGGACAGCCCCAGCATTTT.

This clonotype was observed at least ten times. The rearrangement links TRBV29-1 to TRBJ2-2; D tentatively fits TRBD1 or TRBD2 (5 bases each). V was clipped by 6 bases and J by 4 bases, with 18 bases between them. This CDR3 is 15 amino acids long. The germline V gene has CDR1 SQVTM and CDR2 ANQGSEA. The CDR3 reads CSVASGRVPTGELFF. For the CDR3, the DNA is TGCAGCGTCGCGAGCGGCAGGGTACCCACCGGGGAGCTGTTTTTT.

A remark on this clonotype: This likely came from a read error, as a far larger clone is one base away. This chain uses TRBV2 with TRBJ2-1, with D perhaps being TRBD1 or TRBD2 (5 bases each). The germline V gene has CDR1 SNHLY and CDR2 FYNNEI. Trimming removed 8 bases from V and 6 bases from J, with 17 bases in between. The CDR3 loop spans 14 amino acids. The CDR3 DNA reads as TGTGCCAGCGGCGCAACCGGGGCAATCAATGAGCAGTTCTTC. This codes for CASGATGAINEQFF.

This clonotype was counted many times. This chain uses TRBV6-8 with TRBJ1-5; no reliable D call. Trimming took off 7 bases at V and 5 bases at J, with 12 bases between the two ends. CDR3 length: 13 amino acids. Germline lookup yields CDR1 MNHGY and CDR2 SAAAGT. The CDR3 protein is CASKPLTDQPQHF. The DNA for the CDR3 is TGTGCCAGCAAGCCCTTAACTGATCAGCCCCAGCATTTT.

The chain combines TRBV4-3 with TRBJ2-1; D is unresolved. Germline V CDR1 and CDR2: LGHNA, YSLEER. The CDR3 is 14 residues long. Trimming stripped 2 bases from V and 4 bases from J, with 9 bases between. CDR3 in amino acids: CASSQLGYYNEQFF. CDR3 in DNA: TGCGCCAGCAGCCAATTGGGCTATTACAATGAGCAGTTCTTC.

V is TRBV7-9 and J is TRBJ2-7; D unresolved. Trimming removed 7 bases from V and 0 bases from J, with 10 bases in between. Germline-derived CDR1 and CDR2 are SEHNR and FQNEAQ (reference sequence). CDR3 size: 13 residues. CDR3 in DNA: TGTGCCAGCACCCCGTTTTACTCCTACGAGCAGTACTTC. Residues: CASTPFYSYEQYF. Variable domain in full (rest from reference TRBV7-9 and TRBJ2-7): DTGVSQNPRHKITKRGQNVTFRCDPISEHNRLYWYRQTLGQGPEFLTYFQNEAQLEKSRLLSDRFSAERPKGSFSTLEIQRTEQGDSAMYLCASTPFYSYEQYFGPGTRLTVT.

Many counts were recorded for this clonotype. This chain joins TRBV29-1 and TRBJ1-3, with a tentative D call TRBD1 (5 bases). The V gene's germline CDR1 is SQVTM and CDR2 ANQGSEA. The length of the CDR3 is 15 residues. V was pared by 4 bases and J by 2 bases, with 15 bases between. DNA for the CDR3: TGCAGCGTTGCAGGACAAGGTGGACCTGGAAACACCATATATTTT. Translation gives CSVAGQGGPGNTIYF.

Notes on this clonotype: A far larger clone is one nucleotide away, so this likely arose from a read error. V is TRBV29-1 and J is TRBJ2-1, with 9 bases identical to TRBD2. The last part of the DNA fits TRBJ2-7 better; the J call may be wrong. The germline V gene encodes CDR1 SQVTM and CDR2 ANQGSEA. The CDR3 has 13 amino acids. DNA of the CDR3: TGCAGCGTTGGGACTAGCGTCTGTTCCGAGCAGTACTTC. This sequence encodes CSVGTSVCSEQYF.

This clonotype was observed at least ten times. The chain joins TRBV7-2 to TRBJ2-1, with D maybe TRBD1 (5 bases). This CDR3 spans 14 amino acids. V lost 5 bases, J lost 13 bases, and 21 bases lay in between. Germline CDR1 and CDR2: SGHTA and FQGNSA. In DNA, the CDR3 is TGTGCCAGCAGCGCCACTGTCGTAGGTAGGGGTCAGTTCTTC. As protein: CASSATVVGRGQFF.

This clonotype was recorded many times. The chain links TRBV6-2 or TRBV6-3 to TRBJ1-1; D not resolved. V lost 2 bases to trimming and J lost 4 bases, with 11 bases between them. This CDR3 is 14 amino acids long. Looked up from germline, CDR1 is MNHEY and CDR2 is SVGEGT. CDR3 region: CASSYGVASTEAFF. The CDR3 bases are TGTGCCAGCAGTTACGGAGTCGCTAGCACTGAAGCTTTCTTT.

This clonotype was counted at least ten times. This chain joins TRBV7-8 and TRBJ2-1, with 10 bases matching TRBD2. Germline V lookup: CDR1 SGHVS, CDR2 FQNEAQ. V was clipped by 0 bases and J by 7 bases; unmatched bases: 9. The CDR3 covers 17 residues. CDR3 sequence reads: CASSLAVASGSGNEQFF. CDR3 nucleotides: TGTGCCAGCAGCTTAGCGGTCGCTAGCGGGAGTGGGAATGAGCAGTTCTTC.

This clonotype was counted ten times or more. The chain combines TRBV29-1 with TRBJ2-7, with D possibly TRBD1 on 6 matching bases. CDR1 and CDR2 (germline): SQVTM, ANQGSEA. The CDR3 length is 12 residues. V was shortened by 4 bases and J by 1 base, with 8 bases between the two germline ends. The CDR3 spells CSVAQGSYEQYF. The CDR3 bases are TGCAGCGTTGCACAGGGTTCCTACGAGCAGTACTTC.

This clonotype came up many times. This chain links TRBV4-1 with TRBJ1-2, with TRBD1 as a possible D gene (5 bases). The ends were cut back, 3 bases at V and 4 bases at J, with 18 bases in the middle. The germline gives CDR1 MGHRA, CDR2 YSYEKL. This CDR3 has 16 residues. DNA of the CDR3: TGCGCCAGCAGCCAGGCCCTAGGGCAGGGAACCTATGGCTACACCTTC. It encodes CASSQALGQGTYGYTF.

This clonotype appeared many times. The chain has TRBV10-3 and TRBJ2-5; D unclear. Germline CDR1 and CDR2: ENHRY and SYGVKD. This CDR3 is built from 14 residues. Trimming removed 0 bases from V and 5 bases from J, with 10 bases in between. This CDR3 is CAISESTQMETQYF. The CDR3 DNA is TGTGCCATCAGTGAGTCCACACAGATGGAGACCCAGTACTTC.

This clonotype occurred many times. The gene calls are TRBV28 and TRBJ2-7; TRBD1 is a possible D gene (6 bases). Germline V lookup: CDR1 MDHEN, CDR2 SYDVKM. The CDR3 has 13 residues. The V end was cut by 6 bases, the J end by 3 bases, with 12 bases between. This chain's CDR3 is CASRGTPDYEQYF. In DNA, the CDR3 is TGTGCCAGCAGGGGGACACCCGACTACGAGCAGTACTTC.

CDR3 sequence: CAWSWRAGTSNQPQHF. In DNA form, the CDR3 reads TGTGCCTGGAGTTGGCGGGCAGGGACTAGCAATCAGCCCCAGCATTTT. This chain joins TRBV30 and TRBJ1-5; perhaps TRBD1 as D (5 bases). Trimming left V 2 bases short and J 0 bases short, with 14 bases between. Germline CDR1 and CDR2: GTSNPN and SVGIG (reference sequence). This CDR3 spans 16 amino acids.

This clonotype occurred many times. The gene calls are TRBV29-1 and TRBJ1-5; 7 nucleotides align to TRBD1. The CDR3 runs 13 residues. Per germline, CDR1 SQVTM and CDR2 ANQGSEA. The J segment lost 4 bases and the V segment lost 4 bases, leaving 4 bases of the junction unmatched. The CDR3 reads CSVGTGLNQPQHF. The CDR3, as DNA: TGCAGCGTTGGGACAGGATTAAATCAGCCCCAGCATTTT.

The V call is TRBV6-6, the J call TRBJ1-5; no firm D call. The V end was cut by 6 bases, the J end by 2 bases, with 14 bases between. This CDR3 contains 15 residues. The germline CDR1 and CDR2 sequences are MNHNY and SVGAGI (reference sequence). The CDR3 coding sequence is TGTGCCAGCAGCGGTGTGAGGGATGGCAATCAGCCCCAGCATTTT. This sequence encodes CASSGVRDGNQPQHF.

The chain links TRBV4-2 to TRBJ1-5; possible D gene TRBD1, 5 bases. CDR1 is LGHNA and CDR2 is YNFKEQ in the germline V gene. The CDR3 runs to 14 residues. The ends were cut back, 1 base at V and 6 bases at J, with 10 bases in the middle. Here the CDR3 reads CASSQGRGTQPQHF. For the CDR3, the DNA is TGTGCCAGCAGCCAAGGCCGAGGGACTCAGCCCCAGCATTTT.

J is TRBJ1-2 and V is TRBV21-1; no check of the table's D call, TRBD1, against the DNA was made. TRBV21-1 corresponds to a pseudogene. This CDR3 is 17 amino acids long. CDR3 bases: TGTGCCAGCAGCAGCCGACAAACAGGGTTATTCCCCTATGGCTACACCTTC. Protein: CASSSRQTGLFPYGYTF.

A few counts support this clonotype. CDR3 residues: CASNLLGSSYNEQFF. The CDR3, as DNA: TGTGCCAGCAACCTACTAGGAAGCTCCTACAATGAGCAGTTCTTC. This chain joins TRBV2 and TRBJ2-1; maybe TRBD2 (5 bases). This CDR3 comprises 15 residues. CDR1 and CDR2 from the germline V gene are SNHLY and FYNNEI. V lost 7 bases to trimming and J lost 0 bases, with 13 bases between them.